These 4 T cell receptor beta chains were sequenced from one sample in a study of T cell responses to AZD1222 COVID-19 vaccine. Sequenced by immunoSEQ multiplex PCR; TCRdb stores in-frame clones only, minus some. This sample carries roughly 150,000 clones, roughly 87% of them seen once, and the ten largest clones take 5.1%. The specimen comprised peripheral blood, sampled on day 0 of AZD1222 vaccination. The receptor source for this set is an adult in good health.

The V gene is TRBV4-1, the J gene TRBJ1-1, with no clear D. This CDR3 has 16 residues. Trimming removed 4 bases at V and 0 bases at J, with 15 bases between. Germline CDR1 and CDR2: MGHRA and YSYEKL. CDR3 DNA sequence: TGCGCCAGCAGCCGGTCCAGGAGCGGGGTGAACACTGAAGCTTTCTTT. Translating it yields CASSRSRSGVNTEAFF.

The CDR3 reads CASSPRTGRTEAFF. DNA for the CDR3: TGTGCCAGCAGCCCCCGGACAGGGAGGACTGAAGCTTTCTTT. V gene TRBV7-6 combines with J gene TRBJ1-1, with 8 positions matching TRBD1. The CDR3 contains 14 residues. V lost 5 bases and J lost 5; bases outside the gene matches: 7. The germline V gene has CDR1 SGHVS and CDR2 FNYEAQ.

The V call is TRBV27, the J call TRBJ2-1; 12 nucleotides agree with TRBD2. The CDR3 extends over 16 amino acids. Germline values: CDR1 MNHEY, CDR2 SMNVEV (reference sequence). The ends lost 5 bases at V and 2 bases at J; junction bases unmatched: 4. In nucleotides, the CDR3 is TGTGCCAGCAGTCCACTAGCGGGAGGCGCCTACAATGAGCAGTTCTTC. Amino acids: CASSPLAGGAYNEQFF.

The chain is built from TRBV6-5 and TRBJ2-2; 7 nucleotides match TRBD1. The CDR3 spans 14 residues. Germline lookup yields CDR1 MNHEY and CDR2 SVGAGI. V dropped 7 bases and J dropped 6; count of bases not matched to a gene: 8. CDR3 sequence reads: CASKTTGSPGELFF. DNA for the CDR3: TGTGCCAGCAAGACGACAGGGTCCCCCGGGGAGCTGTTTTTT.